The 32 T cell receptor beta chains below were found in one sample sequenced in a study of cytomegalovirus exposure and HLA in healthy donors. The PCR made use of 60 Vbeta and 13 Jbeta primers. The protocol was immunoSEQ multiplex PCR, while the TCRdb copy is restricted to in-frame clones and leaves out a portion. Seen here are some 100,000 clones, around 78% observed once, and the top ten hold under 5.5%. Material for sequencing was PBMCs. These receptors came from a woman in her thirties or forties in good health and CMV-seropositive.

The DNA of the CDR3 is TGTGCCAGCAGATCAGGGGGCCCCTATGGCTACACCTTC. Translated, it gives CASRSGGPYGYTF. The chain combines TRBV6-1 with TRBJ1-2; TRBD1 matches at 8 bases. The CDR3 runs 13 residues. V lost 6 bases and J lost 4; bases outside the gene matches: 4. The germline gives CDR1 MNHNS, CDR2 SASEGT.

The genes are TRBV10-2 and TRBJ2-1; no reliable D call. V was shortened by 4 bases and J by 2 bases, with 9 bases between the two germline ends. The CDR3 covers 14 residues. Germline lookup yields CDR1 WSHSY and CDR2 SAAADI. Written as DNA, the CDR3 is TGCGCCAGCAGTGGTAGCCGAGCCTACAATGAGCAGTTCTTC. Its translation: CASSGSRAYNEQFF.

The chain uses TRBV28 and TRBJ1-4, with D unresolved. V lost 8 bases and J lost 0, with 10 bases in between. CDR3 length: 14 residues. Germline V gives CDR1 MDHEN, CDR2 SYDVKM. For the CDR3, the DNA is TGTGCCAGCGAGTTCCGATCAACTAATGAAAAACTGTTTTTT. As protein: CASEFRSTNEKLFF.

This clone was observed a few times. V and J are TRBV5-4 and TRBJ1-6; TRBD1 matches 7 bases. The CDR3 is made up of 16 amino acids. Germline V gives CDR1 SGHNT, CDR2 YYREEE (reference sequence). The junction had 6 bases not matched to a gene; V was cut back by 0 bases and J by 6 bases. The CDR3 DNA reads TGTGCCAGCAGCTTGGACAGGGGCGCCTTTAATTCACCCCTCCACTTT. Translated: CASSLDRGAFNSPLHF.

V and J are TRBV11-2 and TRBJ2-5; 7 nucleotides agree with TRBD1. The CDR3 totals 15 residues. The germline CDR1 and CDR2 sequences are SGHAT and FQNNGV. V shed 7 bases, J shed 5 bases, and the junction held 13 bases outside the gene matches. This chain's CDR3 is CASTPTGTVGETQYF. CDR3 DNA sequence: TGTGCCAGCACACCGACCGGGACAGTGGGGGAGACCCAGTACTTC.

This chain links TRBV5-1 with TRBJ2-1; 10 nucleotides line up with TRBD2. This CDR3 is 15 amino acids long. Germline CDR1 is SGHRS and CDR2 is YFSETQ. After removal of 4 bases from V and 9 bases from J, the junction contained 10 bases not matched to a gene. CDR3 bases: TGCGCCAGCAGCCCCGGGACTAGCGATTTCGGTGAGCAGTTCTTC. It encodes CASSPGTSDFGEQFF.

The chain carries TRBV5-1 and TRBJ2-5, with a possible D match to TRBD1 (6 bases). Germline loops: CDR1 SGHRS, CDR2 YFSETQ. Trimming removed 0 bases at V and 0 bases at J, with 9 bases between. CDR3 length: 15 residues. CDR3 DNA: TGCGCCAGCAGCTTGGCGGCAGGGGACCAAGAGACCCAGTACTTC. The encoded protein is CASSLAAGDQETQYF.

The chain has TRBV7-2 and TRBJ2-1; 7 bases map to TRBD2. The CDR3 runs 17 residues. The V gene end was trimmed by 1 base and the J gene end by 0 bases; junction bases not matched to a gene: 6. Germline values: CDR1 SGHTA, CDR2 FQGNSA. The CDR3 DNA follows: TGTGCCAGCAGCTTAGTTGATAGCGGGTTCTCCTACAATGAGCAGTTCTTC. Its protein product is CASSLVDSGFSYNEQFF.

The chain has TRBV29-1 and TRBJ2-1; the D gene is possibly TRBD2 (5 bases). V lost 6 bases, J lost 0 bases, and 12 bases lay in between. Germline-derived CDR1 and CDR2 are SQVTM and ANQGSEA. The CDR3 covers 14 residues. CDR3: CSVGYSDSYNEQFF. In DNA form, the CDR3 reads TGCAGCGTCGGGTATAGCGACTCCTACAATGAGCAGTTCTTC.

V gene TRBV29-1 combines with J gene TRBJ2-5; D may be TRBD2 (6 bases). CDR3 length: 12 amino acids. Germline V CDR1 and CDR2: SQVTM, ANQGSEA. The V and J ends lost 7 bases and 3 bases respectively, with 12 bases between them. The CDR3 region has the DNA TGCAGCGGGACGGGAGTAGAAGAGACCCAGTACTTC. Its translation: CSGTGVEETQYF.

This clone was counted a few times. J is TRBJ2-1 and V is TRBV6-1; 12 positions match TRBD2. The V segment lost 6 bases and the J segment 3 bases; nucleotides outside the gene matches: 3. This CDR3 has 15 residues. CDR1 MNHNS and CDR2 SASEGT come from the germline V gene. CDR3 sequence (DNA): TGTGCCAGCAGCATACTAGCGGGAGGCTACAATGAGCAGTTCTTC. Protein product: CASSILAGGYNEQFF.

V is TRBV4-1 and J is TRBJ1-4; D gene ambiguous. Germline V CDR1 and CDR2: MGHRA, YSYEKL. This CDR3 contains 15 residues. V dropped 1 base and J dropped 0 bases, with 6 bases sitting between them. CDR3 coding DNA: TGCGCCAGCAGCCAAGTGGTAGCAACTAATGAAAAACTGTTTTTT. Translation: CASSQVVATNEKLFF.

The CDR3 sequence is CASSEPGQGNYGYTF. The DNA of the CDR3 is TGCGCCAGCAGTGAACCGGGACAGGGTAACTATGGCTACACCTTC. The rearrangement joins TRBV5-1 to TRBJ1-2; 9 bases are a match to TRBD1. The CDR3 totals 15 residues. After removal of 5 bases from V and 1 base from J, the junction contained 6 bases not matched to a gene. CDR1 is SGHRS and CDR2 is YFSETQ in the germline V gene.

The chain couples TRBV13 to TRBJ2-5, with 14 bases identical to TRBD2. The germline CDR1 and CDR2 sequences are PRHDT and FYEKMQ (reference sequence). The CDR3 runs 16 residues. Trimming removed 5 bases from V and 5 bases from J; junction bases left unmatched: 7. This CDR3 is CASSGTGTSGSETQYF. The DNA for the CDR3 is TGTGCCAGCAGCGGGACCGGGACTAGCGGGAGTGAGACCCAGTACTTC.

The chain recombines TRBV6-1 with TRBJ2-1, with 12 positions matching TRBD2. The CDR3 is 15 residues long. V lost 5 bases and J lost 8; bases outside the gene matches: 7. Germline V gives CDR1 MNHNS, CDR2 SASEGT. The CDR3 bases are TGTGCCAGCAGTTTGACTAGCGGGAGTGTCGATGAGCAGTTCTTC. The encoded protein is CASSLTSGSVDEQFF.

The rearrangement uses TRBV19 and TRBJ1-1; D remains ambiguous. CDR3 length equals 11 residues. CDR1 and CDR2 from the germline V gene are LNHDA and SQIVND (reference sequence). V lost 9 bases and J 5 bases, leaving 10 bases between the germline ends. CDR3 region: CARKTSTEAFF. CDR3 DNA sequence: TGTGCCAGAAAAACTAGTACTGAAGCTTTCTTT. Full variable domain (missing parts from reference TRBV19 and TRBJ1-1): DGGITQSPKYLFRKEGQNVTLSCEQNLNHDAMYWYRQDPGQGLRLIYYSQIVNDFQKGDIAEGYSVSREKKESFPLTVTSAQKNPTAFYLCARKTSTEAFFGQGTRLTVV.

The J gene is TRBJ2-3, the V gene TRBV29-1, with D perhaps TRBD1 (6 bases). Germline values: CDR1 SQVTM, CDR2 ANQGSEA. Trimming stripped 2 bases from V and 8 bases from J, with 14 bases between. The CDR3 is 13 amino acids. This CDR3 is CSVEPPPGVTQYF. The CDR3 DNA follows: TGCAGCGTTGAACCTCCGCCAGGGGTTACGCAGTATTTT.

The chain links TRBV27 to TRBJ1-5; possibly TRBD1 for D (6 bases). From germline, CDR1 is MNHEY and CDR2 SMNVEV (reference sequence). The CDR3 runs to 12 residues. The V and J ends lost 6 bases and 7 bases respectively, with 10 bases between them. The CDR3 DNA sequence: TGTGCCAGCAGGAGAGGGGGACAGCCCCAGCATTTT. Residues: CASRRGGQPQHF.

This chain uses TRBV5-1 with TRBJ2-3, with 8 bases identical to TRBD2. Germline V gene data show CDR1 as SGHRS and CDR2 as YFSETQ. V shed 4 bases and J 6 bases; nucleotides not matched to a gene: 10. The CDR3 length is 15 residues. Here the CDR3 DNA reads TGCGCCAGCAGCCCCACGGGACTAGGAGGGGATACGCAGTATTTT. Translated, it gives CASSPTGLGGDTQYF.

This clone showed up just once. CDR3 loop: CASSFLGTGAQPQHF. CDR3 DNA sequence: TGTGCCAGCAGCTTTCTGGGGACAGGGGCTCAGCCCCAGCATTTT. The chain uses TRBV5-6 and TRBJ1-5, with 10 positions matching TRBD1. The CDR3 loop spans 15 amino acids. With V trimmed by 2 bases and J by 6 bases, 5 bases remained unmatched. CDR1 is SGHDT and CDR2 is YYEEEE in the germline V gene.

V usage is TRBV5-4 and J usage is TRBJ2-7; 7 bases are a match to TRBD2. Per germline, CDR1 SGHNT and CDR2 YYREEE (reference sequence). V shed 4 bases and J 4 bases; nucleotides not matched to a gene: 11. The CDR3 loop spans 15 amino acids. CDR3 loop: CASSAQAGTLYEQYF. The CDR3 DNA reads as TGTGCCAGCAGCGCCCAAGCGGGAACCTTATACGAGCAGTACTTC.

In its sample, this clone was seen a few times. The chain joins TRBV7-9 to TRBJ1-1, with a possible D match to TRBD1 (5 bases). Germline V gene data show CDR1 as SEHNR and CDR2 as FQNEAQ (reference sequence). The CDR3 runs to 14 residues. V was cut by 5 bases and J by 2 bases, with 12 bases left in between. DNA for the CDR3: TGTGCCAGCAGCCGAATGCAGGGAAACACTGAAGCTTTCTTT. Encoded protein: CASSRMQGNTEAFF.

This clone was recorded only once. The rearrangement links TRBV2 to TRBJ1-2, with no clear D. CDR1 is SNHLY and CDR2 is FYNNEI in the germline V gene. V lost 6 bases to trimming and J lost 0 bases, with 14 bases between them. The CDR3 has 15 amino acids. CDR3 nucleotide sequence: TGTGCCAGCAGGGTATCCACAGTAGCTAACTATGGCTACACCTTC. Translated, it gives CASRVSTVANYGYTF.

The chain recombines TRBV27 with TRBJ1-2, with unresolved D. Germline V lookup: CDR1 MNHEY, CDR2 SMNVEV (reference sequence). Trimming shortened V by 3 bases and J by 8 bases, and 13 bases separated the two germline ends. The CDR3 spans 13 residues. DNA of the CDR3: TGTGCCAGCAGTTTGCCGGGGTGGGTAGGCTACACCTTC. This encodes CASSLPGWVGYTF.

This clone has a handful of counts. The genes are TRBV5-1 and TRBJ2-3; perhaps TRBD1 as D (6 bases). The CDR3 loop spans 16 amino acids. CDR1 SGHRS and CDR2 YFSETQ come from the germline V gene. Trimming shortened V by 1 base and J by 1 base, and 13 bases separated the two germline ends. The CDR3, as DNA: TGCGCCAGCAGCTTGAAGGGGGATCGAGGCACAGATACGCAGTATTTT. This sequence encodes CASSLKGDRGTDTQYF.

The sample holds one count of this clone. V gene TRBV19 combines with J gene TRBJ2-2, with D perhaps TRBD1 (6 bases). V was shortened by 0 bases and J by 6 bases, with 11 bases between the two germline ends. The CDR3 covers 15 residues. Germline V CDR1 and CDR2: LNHDA, SQIVND (reference sequence). CDR3 amino acids: CASSIEGPGAGELFF. The CDR3 DNA is TGTGCCAGTAGTATAGAAGGCCCAGGGGCCGGGGAGCTGTTTTTT. The full variable domain, in which reference TRBV19 and TRBJ2-2 provide the parts outside the CDR3, is DGGITQSPKYLFRKEGQNVTLSCEQNLNHDAMYWYRQDPGQGLRLIYYSQIVNDFQKGDIAEGYSVSREKKESFPLTVTSAQKNPTAFYLCASSIEGPGAGELFFGEGSRLTVL.

This chain connects TRBV4-2 to TRBJ2-7; possible D gene TRBD1, 6 bases. Germline CDR1 is LGHNA and CDR2 is YNFKEQ. V was clipped by 0 bases and J by 1 base, with 10 bases between them. The CDR3 loop spans 15 amino acids. CDR3 amino acids: CASSQDPTGSYEQYF. DNA of the CDR3: TGTGCCAGCAGCCAAGATCCGACAGGATCCTACGAGCAGTACTTC.

The chain combines TRBV19 with TRBJ1-5, with D unresolved. The V end lost 3 bases, the J end lost 5 bases, and 14 bases lay between the germline ends. This CDR3 has 15 residues. CDR1 and CDR2 from the germline V gene are LNHDA and SQIVND (reference sequence). The CDR3 is CASSIGRGWDQPQHF. Written as DNA, the CDR3 is TGTGCCAGTAGTATCGGACGGGGTTGGGATCAGCCCCAGCATTTT.

This chain connects TRBV5-4 to TRBJ1-1; unclear D gene. V lost 4 bases and J 3 bases, leaving 10 bases between the germline ends. Germline CDR1 reads SGHNT; CDR2 reads YYREEE (reference sequence). The CDR3 consists of 13 residues. CDR3 sequence reads: CASSTKPDTEAFF. In nucleotides, the CDR3 is TGTGCCAGCAGCACCAAGCCGGACACTGAAGCTTTCTTT.

This clone was counted only a few times. This chain uses TRBV30 with TRBJ2-5, with 9 bases aligning to TRBD1. CDR1 is GTSNPN and CDR2 is SVGIG in the germline V gene (reference sequence). V was clipped by 0 bases and J by 11 bases; unmatched bases: 7. CDR3 length: 13 residues. The CDR3 loop reads CAWSVQGAGEQYF. The CDR3 DNA sequence: TGTGCCTGGAGTGTACAGGGGGCGGGGGAGCAGTACTTC.

The chain combines TRBV2 with TRBJ2-5; tentative D call: TRBD1 (5 bases). The CDR3 totals 14 residues. With 1 base removed from V and 4 bases from J, the gap between germline ends came to 10 bases. In germline, CDR1 is SNHLY, CDR2 FYNNEI. CDR3 DNA: TGTGCCAGCAGTGAAGACAGGTCCGGAGAGACCCAGTACTTC. Residues: CASSEDRSGETQYF.

The chain combines TRBV11-2 with TRBJ2-7; D call uncertain. The germline CDR1 and CDR2 sequences are SGHAT and FQNNGV. The length of the CDR3 is 12 residues. The V gene lost 4 bases and the J gene lost 2 bases, with 6 bases spanning the gap. The CDR3 here is CASSSLTYEQYF. CDR3 in DNA: TGTGCCAGCAGCTCTCTTACCTACGAGCAGTACTTC. Together with reference TRBV11-2 and TRBJ2-7, the CDR3 gives the full variable domain: EAGVAQSPRYKIIEKRQSVAFWCNPISGHATLYWYQQILGQGPKLLIQFQNNGVVDDSQLPKDRFSAERLKGVDSTLKIQPAKLEDSAVYLCASSSLTYEQYFGPGTRLTVT.